This is a list of T cell receptor beta chains from one sample in a study of beta chain features in type 1 diabetes. Sequencing was performed with immunoSEQ multiplex PCR; in TCRdb, only in-frame clones are kept and a portion is missing. The sample lists 600,000 to 700,000 clones; approximately 13% were seen once. Sequencing was carried out using naive CD4+ T cells from blood. The receptors here all came from a man aged 30 to 45 with type 1 diabetes. The CDR3 runs from the conserved cysteine through the conserved F or W. The D gene is left open where the match is weak. A clone size is listed for some rows: how often the clone was seen (once, few, many), or a class if it is expanded.

D	J	V	size	CDR3	DNA
TRBD1	TRBJ2-5	TRBV6-6	few	CASSRATGETQYF	TGTGCCAGCAGTCGTGCGACAGGGGAGACCCAGTACTTC
TRBD2	TRBJ2-3	TRBV28	-	CASSSPSGGSTDTQYF	TGTGCCAGCAGTTCGCCTAGCGGGGGAAGCACAGATACGCAGTATTTT
TRBD1	TRBJ1-1	TRBV11-3	few	CASSSGTGGRRGTEAFF	TGTGCCAGCAGCTCCGGGACAGGGGGCAGGAGGGGAACTGAAGCTTTCTTT
TRBD2	TRBJ2-4	TRBV7-6	few	CASSPYLAGVQYF	TGTGCCAGCAGCCCCTACCTAGCGGGTGTTCAGTACTTC
-	TRBJ2-1	TRBV7-2	-	CASSFGYGIYNEQFF	TGTGCCAGCAGCTTTGGTTACGGAATCTACAATGAGCAGTTCTTC
TRBD1	TRBJ1-4	TRBV7-9	-	CASSLVLTGFNEKLFF	TGTGCCAGCAGCTTAGTCCTGACAGGGTTTAATGAAAAACTGTTTTTT
-	TRBJ1-4	TRBV4-2	few	CASSQESRINEKLFF	TGTGCCAGCAGCCAAGAATCAAGAATCAATGAAAAACTGTTTTTT
TRBD1	TRBJ1-2	TRBV11-2	few	CASSPGTGLGYTF	TGTGCCAGCAGCCCCGGGACAGGGCTTGGCTACACCTTC
-	TRBJ1-5	TRBV7-9	-	CASDQRSNQPQHF	TGTGCCAGCGATCAACGCAGCAATCAGCCCCAGCATTTT
TRBD1	TRBJ1-2	TRBV18	few	CASSSGQGANYGYTF	TGTGCCAGCTCATCGGGACAGGGAGCTAACTATGGCTACACCTTC